Listed below are T cell receptor beta chains from one sample, sequenced in a study of CD8+CD57+ T cells in acquired aplastic anemia. TCRdb ran MiXCR on the reads and lists one entry per CDR3 protein. This table holds 120,000 or so distinct CDR3 sequences, about 40% found once. Sequenced material: sorted CD4+, CD8+, or CD8+CD57+ T cells (not recorded which) from PBMCs. Receptors originate from a human donor with aplastic anemia. Each CDR3 is given with its conserved first and last residue. The D gene is left open where the match is weak. A row's size may be missing; if present it is once, few, many or a size class.

J | size | D | V | CDR3 | DNA
TRBJ1-6 | many | TRBD1 | TRBV6-1 | CASRPGTDNSPLHF | TGTGCCAGCAGGCCCGGGACAGATAATTCACCCCTCCACTTT
TRBJ1-5 | many | - | TRBV19 | CASRKGGSPQHF | TGTGCCAGTAGGAAAGGGGGTTCCCCCCAGCATTTT
TRBJ1-4 | many | TRBD1 | TRBV24-1 | CATSDLFGTEHEKLFF | TGTGCCACCAGTGATTTGTTCGGGACAGAACATGAAAAACTGTTTTTT
TRBJ1-6 | many | - | TRBV12-3/TRBV12-4 | CASSLRVANSPLHF | TGTGCCAGCAGTTTAAGGGTGGCGAATTCACCCCTCCACTTT
TRBJ1-1 | many | - | TRBV7-8 | CASSLGAALSGSTEAFF | TGTGCCAGCAGCTTAGGCGCAGCTCTGAGCGGAAGCACTGAAGCTTTCTTT
TRBJ1-1 | many | TRBD1 | TRBV4-1 | CASSLRTGDNTEAFF | TGCGCCAGCAGCCTAAGGACAGGGGATAACACTGAAGCTTTCTTT
TRBJ1-4 | many | - | TRBV9 | CASSPRTATNEKLFF | TGTGCCAGCAGCCCCCGGACAGCAACTAATGAAAAACTGTTTTTT
TRBJ1-2 | many | - | TRBV6-4 | CASSDLPGQPGSGYTF | TGTGCCAGCAGTGACCTTCCTGGACAGCCCGGGAGTGGCTACACCTTC
TRBJ1-5 | - | - | TRBV6-1 | CASSPPGGGHSNQPQHF | TGTGCCAGCAGTCCCCCCGGCGGGGGTCATAGCAATCAGCCCCAGCATTTT
TRBJ2-3 | - | TRBD1 | TRBV9 | CASSVSSRTGVETDTQYF | TGTGCCAGCAGCGTAAGCTCACGCACAGGGGTGGAGACAGATACGCAGTATTTT
TRBJ2-1 | - | TRBD2 | TRBV7-9 | CASSYLAGGPNEQFF | TGTGCCAGCAGTTACCTAGCGGGGGGGCCCAATGAGCAGTTCTTC
TRBJ1-1 | many | TRBD1 | TRBV10-3 | CAISGTGGVTNTEAFF | TGTGCCATCAGTGGGACAGGGGGGGTGACGAACACTGAAGCTTTCTTT
TRBJ2-5 | - | - | TRBV7-9 | CASSSNNRVGETQYF | TGTGCCAGCAGCTCAAATAACAGGGTTGGAGAGACCCAGTACTTC
TRBJ2-1 | - | TRBD1 | TRBV15 | CATSRGQGSYNERFF | TGTGCCACCAGCAGAGGACAGGGGTCCTACAATGAGCGGTTCTTC
TRBJ1-1 | - | - | TRBV24-1 | CATSSGGLNTEAFF | TGTGCCACCAGTTCCGGAGGATTGAACACTGAAGCTTTCTTT
TRBJ1-1 | many | - | TRBV20-1 | CSALGRAPEAFF | TGCAGTGCCCTAGGAAGGGCCCCTGAAGCTTTCTTT
TRBJ2-1 | many | - | TRBV6-1 | CASSEAGGRRNEQFF | TGTGCCAGCAGTGAAGCTGGGGGGAGGAGGAATGAGCAGTTCTTC
TRBJ1-2 | - | TRBD1 | TRBV15 | CATSRETGGAGYGYTF | TGTGCCACCAGCAGAGAGACAGGGGGCGCGGGATATGGCTACACCTTC
TRBJ1-6 | many | - | TRBV5-1 | CASSSVGGRDSPLHF | TGCGCCAGCAGCTCTGTGGGAGGAAGAGACTCACCCCTCCACTTT
TRBJ1-5 | many | - | TRBV19 | CASNGMGHQPQHF | TGTGCCAGTAACGGGATGGGGCATCAGCCCCAGCATTTT